These T cell receptor beta chains were read from a single sample in a study of CD8 T cells in ankylosing spondylitis. TCRdb recomputed calls from the 5' RACE reads with MiXCR, one row per CDR3 protein. The sample records fewer than 250,000 distinct CDR3 sequences, around 24% being singletons. Sequencing used blood, either unsorted or a sorted T cell fraction (not recorded which). The receptors originated from a male donor with ankylosing spondylitis or in good health (not recorded which). CDR3s include the opening cysteine and the closing phenylalanine or tryptophan. The order of the fields is clone size, V gene, J gene, D gene, CDR3 protein, CDR3 DNA. The D gene is left open where the match is weak. Part of the rows lack a size; the others show once, few, many or a class for expanded clones.

clone_size: many; v_call: TRBV5-1; j_call: TRBJ2-5; d_call: TRBD2; cdr3_aa: CASTGGDLETQYF; cdr3_nt: TGCGCCAGCACCGGGGGGGACCTAGAGACCCAGTACTTC
clone_size: many; v_call: TRBV7-2; j_call: TRBJ2-7; d_call: TRBD1; cdr3_aa: CASSYPGTGRNEQYF; cdr3_nt: TGTGCCAGCAGCTACCCTGGGACAGGGCGCAACGAGCAGTACTTC
clone_size: many; v_call: TRBV5-1; j_call: TRBJ2-3; d_call: TRBD2; cdr3_aa: CASSIAGEDTQYF; cdr3_nt: TGCGCCAGCAGCATAGCGGGAGAGGATACGCAGTATTTT
clone_size: .; v_call: TRBV12-3/TRBV12-4; j_call: TRBJ2-2; d_call: TRBD2; cdr3_aa: CASSLALAGLFGELFF; cdr3_nt: TGTGCCAGCAGTTTAGCCCTAGCGGGATTGTTCGGGGAGCTGTTTTTT
clone_size: many; v_call: TRBV7-2; j_call: TRBJ2-2; d_call: .; cdr3_aa: CASSLSRSSGELFF; cdr3_nt: TGTGCCAGCAGCTTATCCAGGTCCTCCGGGGAGCTGTTTTTT
clone_size: .; v_call: TRBV6-1; j_call: TRBJ1-5; d_call: .; cdr3_aa: CASRKGIWSNQPQHF; cdr3_nt: TGTGCCAGCAGAAAGGGGATTTGGAGCAATCAGCCCCAGCATTTT
clone_size: .; v_call: TRBV20-1; j_call: TRBJ2-1; d_call: TRBD2; cdr3_aa: CSARAPGLGGNEQFF; cdr3_nt: TGCAGTGCTAGGGCCCCGGGACTAGGAGGGAATGAGCAGTTCTTC
clone_size: medium-sized; v_call: TRBV2; j_call: TRBJ2-6; d_call: .; cdr3_aa: CASSTSTGANVLTF; cdr3_nt: TGTGCCAGCAGTACTAGTACTGGGGCCAACGTCCTGACTTTC
clone_size: .; v_call: TRBV18; j_call: TRBJ2-1; d_call: TRBD2; cdr3_aa: CASSPNLSGRLNEQFF; cdr3_nt: TGTGCCAGCTCACCAAATCTGAGCGGGAGGCTCAATGAGCAGTTCTTC
clone_size: many; v_call: TRBV5-6; j_call: TRBJ2-1; d_call: TRBD2; cdr3_aa: CASSLGRRLAGSGYNEQFF; cdr3_nt: TGTGCCAGCAGCTTGGGCAGGAGACTAGCGGGATCGGGGTACAATGAGCAGTTCTTC
clone_size: many; v_call: TRBV7-3; j_call: TRBJ2-2; d_call: TRBD2; cdr3_aa: CASSLWEGTGELFF; cdr3_nt: TGTGCCAGCAGCTTATGGGAGGGCACCGGGGAGCTGTTTTTT
clone_size: .; v_call: TRBV11-1; j_call: TRBJ2-5; d_call: TRBD2; cdr3_aa: CASSRSGGRTQYF; cdr3_nt: TGTGCCAGCAGCCGATCGGGGGGTCGGACCCAGTACTTC
clone_size: .; v_call: TRBV5-1; j_call: TRBJ2-7; d_call: TRBD2; cdr3_aa: CASSLEGGLAGHYEQYF; cdr3_nt: TGCGCCAGCAGCTTGGAAGGCGGACTAGCGGGCCATTACGAGCAGTACTTC
clone_size: many; v_call: TRBV12-3/TRBV12-4; j_call: TRBJ2-1; d_call: TRBD2; cdr3_aa: CASLRLAGRNEQFF; cdr3_nt: TGTGCCAGCTTGCGCCTAGCGGGAAGGAATGAGCAGTTCTTC
clone_size: .; v_call: TRBV5-1; j_call: TRBJ1-1; d_call: .; cdr3_aa: CASSLVSTEAFF; cdr3_nt: TGCGCCAGCAGCTTGGTTTCCACTGAAGCTTTCTTT
clone_size: many; v_call: TRBV12-3/TRBV12-4; j_call: TRBJ1-5; d_call: .; cdr3_aa: CASSSRDTNQPQHF; cdr3_nt: TGTGCCAGCAGCTCCCGGGACACCAATCAGCCCCAGCATTTT
clone_size: few; v_call: TRBV20-1; j_call: TRBJ2-1; d_call: TRBD2; cdr3_aa: CSVGTSGHNEQFF; cdr3_nt: TGCAGTGTTGGGACTAGCGGCCACAATGAGCAGTTCTTC
clone_size: many; v_call: TRBV6-5; j_call: TRBJ1-6; d_call: .; cdr3_aa: CASSYRSPSGKDSPLHF; cdr3_nt: TGTGCCAGCAGTTACAGGTCACCCAGCGGGAAGGATTCGCCCCTCCACTTT
clone_size: many; v_call: TRBV28; j_call: TRBJ2-1; d_call: TRBD2; cdr3_aa: CASSPPGLAATYEQFF; cdr3_nt: TGTGCCAGCAGTCCACCGGGACTAGCGGCTACCTATGAGCAGTTCTTC
clone_size: few; v_call: TRBV20-1; j_call: TRBJ2-5; d_call: .; cdr3_aa: CSASASWETQYF; cdr3_nt: TGCAGTGCTTCGGCTAGCTGGGAGACCCAGTACTTC
clone_size: few; v_call: TRBV15; j_call: TRBJ2-7; d_call: TRBD1; cdr3_aa: CATSRADRGDEQYF; cdr3_nt: TGTGCCACCAGCAGAGCCGACAGGGGCGACGAGCAGTACTTC
clone_size: many; v_call: TRBV7-2; j_call: TRBJ2-1; d_call: .; cdr3_aa: CASSLGLSYNEQFF; cdr3_nt: TGTGCCAGCAGCCTGGGACTCTCCTACAATGAGCAGTTCTTC
clone_size: .; v_call: TRBV5-5; j_call: TRBJ1-6; d_call: .; cdr3_aa: CASSLAGDSPLHF; cdr3_nt: TGTGCCAGCAGCTTGGCGGGGGATTCACCCCTCCACTTT
clone_size: few; v_call: TRBV12-3/TRBV12-4; j_call: TRBJ2-1; d_call: TRBD1; cdr3_aa: CASSSRQGAVNEQFF; cdr3_nt: TGTGCCAGCAGTTCGAGACAGGGGGCGGTCAATGAGCAGTTCTTC
clone_size: few; v_call: TRBV3-1; j_call: TRBJ2-1; d_call: TRBD2; cdr3_aa: CASSQKFGTSGNEQFF; cdr3_nt: TGTGCCAGCAGCCAAAAGTTCGGGACTAGCGGAAATGAGCAGTTCTTC
clone_size: many; v_call: TRBV6-1; j_call: TRBJ1-3; d_call: .; cdr3_aa: CASSEPVSGNTIYF; cdr3_nt: TGTGCCAGCAGTGAACCGGTCTCTGGAAACACCATATATTTT
clone_size: many; v_call: TRBV6-6; j_call: TRBJ2-7; d_call: .; cdr3_aa: CASSYLAEQYF; cdr3_nt: TGTGCCAGCAGTTACTTGGCCGAGCAGTACTTC
clone_size: few; v_call: TRBV20-1; j_call: TRBJ2-5; d_call: .; cdr3_aa: CSARAGQFQETQYF; cdr3_nt: TGCAGTGCTAGAGCTGGACAGTTCCAAGAGACCCAGTACTTC
clone_size: .; v_call: TRBV18; j_call: TRBJ1-5; d_call: .; cdr3_aa: CASSPPGGTGQPQHF; cdr3_nt: TGTGCCAGCTCACCACCGGGTGGGACCGGGCAGCCCCAGCATTTT
clone_size: few; v_call: TRBV19; j_call: TRBJ1-1; d_call: TRBD1; cdr3_aa: CASGQGNTEAFF; cdr3_nt: TGTGCCAGTGGACAGGGGAACACTGAAGCTTTCTTT
clone_size: many; v_call: TRBV10-3; j_call: TRBJ2-4; d_call: .; cdr3_aa: CAISVKSEDIQYF; cdr3_nt: TGTGCCATCAGTGTCAAATCGGAGGACATTCAGTACTTC
clone_size: few; v_call: TRBV20-1; j_call: TRBJ2-7; d_call: .; cdr3_aa: CSAPSRRSEQYF; cdr3_nt: TGCAGTGCTCCAAGTCGGAGGAGCGAGCAGTACTTC